Shown below are 9 T cell receptor beta chains from a single sample sequenced in a study of control samples from healthy donors and cancer patients. Assay: immunoSEQ multiplex PCR; the TCRdb copy retains only in-frame clones and omits some. Of around 250,000 clones detected, roughly 82% appear once; the ten largest clones hold more than 10%. The sample consisted of PBMCs. The receptors come from a woman in her sixties or seventies with lung cancer.

The V gene is TRBV7-9, the J gene TRBJ1-1; D gene ambiguous. Germline V gene data show CDR1 as SEHNR and CDR2 as FQNEAQ (reference sequence). There are 13 residues in the CDR3. The V end was cut by 1 base, the J end by 12 bases, with 15 bases between. Here the CDR3 reads CASSLELLAGTFF. In DNA form, the CDR3 reads TGTGCCAGCAGCTTAGAGCTCTTGGCAGGAACTTTCTTT.

As for this clone: Additional DNA sequences in this sample encode the identical CDR3. The genes are TRBV19 and TRBJ1-6; perhaps TRBD1 as D (5 bases). From germline, CDR1 is LNHDA and CDR2 SQIVND (reference sequence). V lost 5 bases, J lost 11 bases, and 22 bases lay in between. The CDR3 runs to 16 residues. The CDR3 DNA sequence: TGTGCCAGTAGTGAAGCAGGGAGTTGGGGATCGACACCCCTCCACTTT. It yields the protein CASSEAGSWGSTPLHF. The variable domain in full, completed from reference TRBV19 and TRBJ1-6, reads DGGITQSPKYLFRKEGQNVTLSCEQNLNHDAMYWYRQDPGQGLRLIYYSQIVNDFQKGDIAEGYSVSREKKESFPLTVTSAQKNPTAFYLCASSEAGSWGSTPLHFGNGTRLTVT.

This clone showed up just once. The chain couples TRBV6-6 to TRBJ2-1; D might be TRBD1 or TRBD2, each matching 5 bases. CDR1 MNHNY and CDR2 SVGAGI come from the germline V gene (reference sequence). Deletions cut 8 bases from V and 4 bases from J, with 15 bases between. The CDR3 sequence is 14 residues long. The CDR3 region has the DNA TGTGCCAGCTGGACGGGGCGTGGGTACAATGAGCAGTTCTTC. It encodes CASWTGRGYNEQFF.

V and J are TRBV6-4 and TRBJ2-3; TRBD2 agrees at 11 bases. V shed 3 bases, J shed 1 base, and the junction held 6 bases outside the gene matches. Germline V gene data show CDR1 as MRHNA and CDR2 as SNTAGT. This CDR3 is 17 amino acids long. This CDR3 is CASSEVAGGPRTDTQYF. CDR3 nucleotides: TGTGCCAGCAGTGAAGTAGCGGGAGGGCCGCGCACAGATACGCAGTATTTT.

The chain recombines TRBV28 with TRBJ1-1; D gene uncertain. This CDR3 comprises 14 residues. V lost 2 bases and J 6 bases, leaving 13 bases between the germline ends. Germline V gene data show CDR1 as MDHEN and CDR2 as SYDVKM. The CDR3 bases are TGTGCCAGCAGTTTAGGAGGCGCTGCTCCTGAAGCTTTCTTT. Residues: CASSLGGAAPEAFF.

The rearrangement joins TRBV6-5 to TRBJ1-6; no reliable D call. Per the germline V gene, CDR1 is MNHEY and CDR2 is SVGAGI. The V and J ends lost 0 bases and 9 bases respectively, with 3 bases between them. There are 12 residues in the CDR3. CDR3 DNA sequence: TGTGCCAGCAGTTACTCAGCTTCACCCCTCCACTTT. Amino acid sequence: CASSYSASPLHF.

V gene TRBV19 combines with J gene TRBJ1-1, with D hard to call. The CDR3 is 14 residues long. Trimming stripped 6 bases from V and 4 bases from J, with 15 bases between. CDR1 and CDR2 (germline): LNHDA, SQIVND (reference sequence). Written as DNA, the CDR3 is TGTGCCAGTAGGGGGTTAGGCAAAGGCACTGAAGCTTTCTTT. Encoded protein: CASRGLGKGTEAFF.

The chain joins TRBV27 to TRBJ1-1, with no clear D. Germline V gene lookup returns CDR1 MNHEY and CDR2 SMNVEV (reference sequence). V was clipped by 6 bases and J by 4 bases, with 15 bases between them. The CDR3 covers 14 residues. The CDR3 loop reads CASSRAPFATEAFF. DNA of the CDR3: TGTGCCAGCAGCCGGGCACCTTTTGCCACTGAAGCTTTCTTT.

The chain uses TRBV29-1 and TRBJ1-2, with D tentatively TRBD1 (5 bases). Trimming pared 7 bases from V and 6 bases from J, leaving 18 bases between. The germline V gene has CDR1 SQVTM and CDR2 ANQGSEA. The CDR3 runs to 13 residues. DNA for the CDR3: TGCAGCGCCGAAGGGACTGTCCGAAATGGCTACACCTTC. It specifies CSAEGTVRNGYTF.